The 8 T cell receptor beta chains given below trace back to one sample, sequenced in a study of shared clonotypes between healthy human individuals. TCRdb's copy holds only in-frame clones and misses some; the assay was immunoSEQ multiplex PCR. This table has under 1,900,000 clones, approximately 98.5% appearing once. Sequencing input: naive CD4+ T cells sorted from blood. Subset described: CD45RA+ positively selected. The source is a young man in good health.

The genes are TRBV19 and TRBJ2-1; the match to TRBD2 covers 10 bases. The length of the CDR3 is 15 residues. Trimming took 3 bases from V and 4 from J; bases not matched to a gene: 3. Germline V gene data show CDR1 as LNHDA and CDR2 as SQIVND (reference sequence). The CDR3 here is CASSIGLAEYNEQFF. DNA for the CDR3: TGTGCCAGTAGTATTGGACTAGCGGAGTACAATGAGCAGTTCTTC.

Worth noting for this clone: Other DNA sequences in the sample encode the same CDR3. The CDR3 loop is CASSLSGSSYEQYF. The CDR3 nucleotides are TGTGCCAGCAGCCTGAGCGGGAGTTCCTACGAGCAGTACTTC. V is TRBV28 and J is TRBJ2-7; 8 bases match TRBD2. The CDR3 runs 14 residues. From germline, CDR1 is MDHEN and CDR2 SYDVKM. Unmatched junction bases numbered 5, after V lost 6 bases and J lost 1 base. Full variable domain (remainder filled in from reference TRBV28 and TRBJ2-7): DVKVTQSSRYLVKRTGEKVFLECVQDMDHENMFWYRQDPGLGLRLIYFSYDVKMKEKGDIPEGYSVSREKKERFSLILESASTNQTSMYLCASSLSGSSYEQYFGPGTRLTVT.

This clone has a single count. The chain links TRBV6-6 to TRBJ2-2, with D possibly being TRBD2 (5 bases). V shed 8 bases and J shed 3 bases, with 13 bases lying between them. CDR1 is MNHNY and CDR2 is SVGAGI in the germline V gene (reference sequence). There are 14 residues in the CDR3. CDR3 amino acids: CASGRRRDTGELFF. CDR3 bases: TGTGCCAGCGGGCGGAGGCGGGACACCGGGGAGCTGTTTTTT.

The CDR3 loop is CASSPWDSLNYEQYF. For the CDR3, the DNA is TGTGCCAGCAGTCCATGGGACAGCCTTAACTACGAGCAGTACTTC. The gene calls are TRBV25-1 and TRBJ2-7; 7 bases fit TRBD1. Germline V gene sequence: CDR1 MGHDK, CDR2 SYGVNS. The CDR3 runs to 15 residues. V dropped 5 bases and J dropped 3; count of bases not matched to a gene: 10.

In DNA form, the CDR3 reads TGTGCCAGCTCCCTCAGACAGGGGGCGGACACCGGGGAGCTGTTTTTT. Its protein is CASSLRQGADTGELFF. This sequence joins TRBV18 and TRBJ2-2; TRBD1 matches 10 bases. CDR1 KGHSH and CDR2 LQKENI come from the germline V gene. V lost 6 bases, J lost 3 bases, and 7 bases stayed unmatched. There are 16 residues in the CDR3.

The chain's CDR3 is CASTLHWTSEAFF. CDR3 bases: TGTGCCAGCACATTGCATTGGACCTCTGAAGCTTTCTTT. The chain couples TRBV6-6 to TRBJ1-1, with D hard to call. The CDR3 contains 13 residues. Germline V gives CDR1 MNHNY, CDR2 SVGAGI (reference sequence). V lost 7 bases to trimming and J lost 6 bases, with 15 bases between them.

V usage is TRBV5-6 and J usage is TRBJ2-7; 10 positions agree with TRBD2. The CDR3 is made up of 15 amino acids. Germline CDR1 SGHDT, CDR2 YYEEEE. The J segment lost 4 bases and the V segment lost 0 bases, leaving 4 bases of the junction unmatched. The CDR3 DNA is TGTGCCAGCAGCTTGGGGGCTAGCGGGAGATACGAGCAGTACTTC. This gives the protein CASSLGASGRYEQYF.

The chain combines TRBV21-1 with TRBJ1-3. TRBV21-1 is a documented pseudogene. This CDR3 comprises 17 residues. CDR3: CASSKIKDSSSGNTIYF. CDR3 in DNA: TGTGCCAGCAGCAAAATTAAGGACTCGAGCTCTGGAAACACCATATATTTT.